These 29 T cell receptor beta chains were sequenced from one sample in a study of Graves' ophthalmopathy and Graves' hyperthyroidism. RNA transcripts were the source from which TCR beta CDR3 regions were amplified. Amplification began with first-round RT-PCR using HTBI primers, then second-round multiplex PCR was performed. TCRdb recomputed calls from the multiplex PCR reads with MiXCR, one row per CDR3 protein. The sample lists hundreds of thousands of distinct CDR3 sequences; under 15% were seen once. Sequenced input: blood. These receptors were obtained from a woman aged 25 to 39 with Graves' ophthalmopathy.

This clonotype was found many times. The V call is TRBV6-5, the J call TRBJ1-1; no firm D call. CDR3 size: 11 residues. V was clipped by 11 bases and J by 0 bases, with 7 bases between them. Germline CDR1 MNHEY, CDR2 SVGAGI. The CDR3 is CAAGVNTEAFF. In DNA form, the CDR3 reads TGTGCCGCTGGGGTGAACACTGAAGCTTTCTTT.

Ten or more counts support this clonotype. This sequence joins TRBV20-1 and TRBJ2-5, with D hard to call. Trimming pared 0 bases from V and 5 bases from J, leaving 13 bases between. This CDR3 comprises 14 residues. From germline, CDR1 is DFQATT and CDR2 SNEGSKA (reference sequence). The DNA for the CDR3 is TGCAGTGCTAGAGATAAATCCCGCCGGGAGACCCAGTACTTC. This codes for CSARDKSRRETQYF.

At least ten counts were recorded for this clonotype. The chain uses TRBV11-2 and TRBJ2-7, with a weak D call TRBD1 (5 bases). The CDR3 runs to 15 residues. Germline CDR1 and CDR2: SGHAT and FQNNGV. V was shortened by 0 bases and J by 3 bases, with 12 bases between the two germline ends. CDR3 sequence: CASSLEPTVGYEQYF. For the CDR3, the DNA is TGTGCCAGCAGCTTAGAGCCGACAGTAGGCTACGAGCAGTACTTC.

Only a few counts were recorded for this clonotype. Its ends do not fully match the called genes, so a read error is possible. The gene calls are TRBV12-3 or TRBV12-4 and TRBJ1-1; D is uncertain. The CDR3 extends over 12 amino acids. The CDR3 reads CASSFQNTEACF. As DNA, the CDR3 is TGTGCCAGCAGTTTCCAGAACACTGAAGCTTGCTTT.

This clonotype was observed at least ten times. This chain joins TRBV28 and TRBJ2-2; D gene uncertain. With 6 bases removed from V and 4 bases from J, the gap between germline ends came to 15 bases. Germline V lookup: CDR1 MDHEN, CDR2 SYDVKM. This CDR3 comprises 15 residues. CDR3 nucleotides: TGTGCCAGCAGCAAACGGGCGGTACTCACCGGGGAGCTGTTTTTT. Its translation is CASSKRAVLTGELFF.

This clonotype showed up many times. The chain links TRBV29-1 to TRBJ2-5, with 8 bases identical to TRBD1. J was trimmed by 5 bases and V by 3 bases; bases with no gene match: 8. The CDR3 has 14 residues. In germline, CDR1 is SQVTM, CDR2 ANQGSEA. The CDR3 region is CSVDPGQAGETQYF. Here the CDR3 DNA reads TGCAGCGTTGACCCGGGACAGGCCGGCGAGACCCAGTACTTC. The complete variable domain, with remaining parts taken from reference TRBV29-1 and TRBJ2-5, reads SAVISQKPSRDICQRGTSLTIQCQVDSQVTMMFWYRQQPGQSLTLIATANQGSEATYESGFVIDKFPISRPNLTFSTLTVSNMSPEDSSIYLCSVDPGQAGETQYFGPGTRLLVL.

The chain joins TRBV6-1 to TRBJ2-7; 8 bases align to TRBD2. Germline values: CDR1 MNHNS, CDR2 SASEGT. V shed 4 bases and J 2 bases; nucleotides not matched to a gene: 7. This CDR3 spans 15 amino acids. The CDR3, as DNA: TGTGCCAGCAGTGCGGGGACTAGAAGTGCCTACGAGCAGTACTTC. This sequence encodes CASSAGTRSAYEQYF.

With regard to this clonotype: At one boundary the junction diverges from the germline segment, which might be a read error. V gene TRBV9 combines with J gene TRBJ1-1; TRBD1 matches at 7 bases. Germline V lookup: CDR1 SGDLS, CDR2 YYNGEE. This CDR3 contains 15 residues. CDR3 loop: CASSVGNRGGTEVFF. DNA for the CDR3: TGTGCCAGCAGCGTAGGAAACAGGGGCGGCACTGAAGTTTTCTTT.

This clonotype was seen ten or more times. The CDR3, as DNA: TGCGCCAGCAGCTTGAAGACAGACCTGAACACTGAAGCTTTCTTT. Its protein product is CASSLKTDLNTEAFF. The chain uses TRBV5-1 and TRBJ1-1, with a tentative D call TRBD1 (5 bases). Germline CDR1 is SGHRS and CDR2 is YFSETQ. The CDR3 sequence is 15 residues long. V was cut by 1 base and J by 0 bases, with 10 bases left in between.

The table lists this clonotype with many counts. The rearrangement uses TRBV6-1 and TRBJ1-1, with D possibly matching TRBD1 (6 bases). Trimming stripped 6 bases from V and 4 bases from J, with 15 bases between. Germline V lookup: CDR1 MNHNS, CDR2 SASEGT. The CDR3 runs to 14 residues. The chain's CDR3 is CASSTGGGPTEAFF. The CDR3 bases are TGTGCCAGCAGCACAGGAGGGGGACCCACTGAAGCTTTCTTT.

This clonotype was counted many times. V and J are TRBV10-3 and TRBJ2-5; D not resolved. Per the germline V gene, CDR1 is ENHRY and CDR2 is SYGVKD. Between the trimmed V and J ends, which lost 10 bases and 5 bases, there was a span of 8 bases. The length of the CDR3 is 10 residues. The CDR3 region is CATRHETQYF. The CDR3 DNA is TGTGCCACCAGGCATGAGACCCAGTACTTC.

This clonotype was seen repeatedly, ten times or more. The V and J genes are TRBV5-1 and TRBJ1-1, with TRBD1 identical over 9 bases. This CDR3 has 15 amino acids. Germline V gene data show CDR1 as SGHRS and CDR2 as YFSETQ. V gave up 3 bases and J gave up 2 bases; unmatched junction bases: 5. This CDR3 reads CASSWKDRGNTEAFF. In nucleotides, the CDR3 is TGCGCCAGCAGCTGGAAGGACAGGGGAAACACTGAAGCTTTCTTT.

This clonotype showed up many times. The CDR3 carries no conserved terminal phenylalanine or tryptophan, so it likely arises from a read error. The chain joins TRBV11-2 to TRBJ2-7; no definite D call. CDR3 length equals 12 residues. In germline, CDR1 is SGHAT, CDR2 FQNNGV. V dropped 3 bases and J dropped 2 bases, with 5 bases sitting between them. The CDR3 bases are TGTGCCAGCAGCTTCGACGCCTACGAGCAGTACCTC. As protein: CASSFDAYEQYL.

This clonotype was seen only a few times. The rearrangement uses TRBV6-1 and TRBJ1-2, with 10 bases fitting TRBD1. Losses at the gene ends were 5 bases for V and 7 bases for J; bases not matched to a gene: 7. The germline gives CDR1 MNHNS, CDR2 SASEGT. There are 14 residues in the CDR3. CDR3 protein: CASSPGQGLGGYTF. Written as DNA, the CDR3 is TGTGCCAGCAGTCCGGGACAGGGGTTGGGTGGCTACACCTTC.

This clonotype was seen repeatedly, ten times or more. The V gene is TRBV7-2, the J gene TRBJ2-5; D is perhaps TRBD1 or TRBD2 (5 bases each). V was pared by 2 bases and J by 7 bases, with 17 bases between. The CDR3 runs to 15 residues. Germline loops: CDR1 SGHTA, CDR2 FQGNSA. The CDR3 DNA follows: TGTGCCAGCAGCTTACTGGAAAGGGGTGAGGGGACCCAGTACTTC. This encodes CASSLLERGEGTQYF.

This clonotype has a count of ten or more. The chain is built from TRBV6-5 and TRBJ2-7, with a possible D match to TRBD1 (5 bases). The V gene's germline CDR1 is MNHEY and CDR2 SVGAGI. Trimming removed 2 bases from V and 6 bases from J, with 5 bases in between. There are 11 residues in the CDR3. The CDR3 coding sequence is TGTGCCAGCAGTTACCAGGGCGAGCAGTACTTC. Its translation is CASSYQGEQYF.

This clonotype was seen at least ten times. The V gene is TRBV15, the J gene TRBJ2-4, with 9 bases lining up with TRBD1. Looked up from germline, CDR1 is LNHNV and CDR2 is YYDKDF (reference sequence). This CDR3 is 18 amino acids long. Germline trimming cut 0 bases from V and 0 bases from J; bases unmatched to any gene: 6. The CDR3 DNA follows: TGTGCCACCAGCAGAGATCGTGGGACAGGGAAAGCCAAAAACATTCAGTACTTC. Residues: CATSRDRGTGKAKNIQYF.

A few counts support this clonotype. The genes are TRBV4-1 and TRBJ1-1; TRBD1 might be the D (6 bases). This CDR3 has 15 residues. Germline CDR1 and CDR2: MGHRA and YSYEKL. Trimming pared 0 bases from V and 5 bases from J, leaving 13 bases between. CDR3 in DNA: TGCGCCAGCAGCCAAGAATGGGGGCCGGGGACTGAAGCTTTCTTT. It codes for CASSQEWGPGTEAFF.

With respect to this clonotype: A much larger clonotype is one base distant, so this may be a read error. The V call is TRBV6-5, the J call TRBJ1-5, with no clear D. The ends were cut back, 2 bases at V and 0 bases at J, with 5 bases in the middle. Looked up from germline, CDR1 is MNHEY and CDR2 is SVGAGI. This CDR3 spans 14 amino acids. The CDR3 DNA reads TGTGCCAGCAGTTACACGCATAGCAATCAGCCCCAGCATTTT. Translation: CASSYTHSNQPQHF.

This clonotype was counted ten times or more. The rearrangement joins TRBV12-3 or TRBV12-4 to TRBJ1-6; 7 bases are a match to TRBD1. The CDR3 covers 12 residues. The V segment lost 10 bases and the J segment 10 bases; nucleotides outside the gene matches: 7. The CDR3 spells CANKQGQSPLHF. CDR3 sequence (DNA): TGTGCCAACAAACAGGGGCAGTCACCCCTCCACTTT.

The chain combines TRBV25-1 with TRBJ2-7; TRBD1 matches 10 bases. J lost 3 bases, V lost 9 bases, and 8 bases had no gene match. This CDR3 comprises 14 residues. Germline CDR1 is MGHDK and CDR2 is SYGVNS. The CDR3 DNA is TGTGCCAGGTACCGGGACAGGGGTGGCTACGAGCAGTACTTC. Protein: CARYRDRGGYEQYF.

This clonotype has ten or more counts. V usage is TRBV11-2 and J usage is TRBJ2-7; tentatively, D is TRBD1 (5 bases). The CDR3 length is 14 residues. The germline V and J ends were trimmed by 3 bases and 4 bases, with 13 bases remaining between them. Germline V lookup: CDR1 SGHAT, CDR2 FQNNGV. The CDR3 region has the DNA TGTGCCAGCAGCTTTAACGGACATTCATACGAGCAGTACTTC. It yields the protein CASSFNGHSYEQYF.

About this clonotype itself: This may come from a read error, since a much larger clone is one base off. The chain links TRBV6-1 to TRBJ2-7, with D perhaps assigned TRBD1 or TRBD2 (5 bases each). The germline CDR1 and CDR2 sequences are MNHNS and SASEGT. The V gene lost 6 bases and the J gene lost 0 bases, with 9 bases spanning the gap. There are 13 residues in the CDR3. CDR3 protein: CASSRDHSYEQYF. Written as DNA, the CDR3 is TGTGCCAGCAGCAGGGACCACTCCTACGAGCAGTACTTC.

This clonotype was seen at least ten times. This chain links TRBV28 with TRBJ2-6; perhaps D is TRBD1 or TRBD2 (5 bases each). V dropped 3 bases and J dropped 4 bases, with 19 bases sitting between them. The CDR3 is made up of 18 amino acids. In germline, CDR1 is MDHEN, CDR2 SYDVKM. CDR3 region: CASSLFRDLTSGANVLTF. DNA of the CDR3: TGTGCCAGCAGTTTGTTCCGGGACCTAACCTCCGGGGCCAACGTCCTGACTTTC.

This clonotype was observed a handful of times. V and J are TRBV5-1 and TRBJ1-1, with 8 bases identical to TRBD1. The junction had 5 bases not matched to a gene; V was cut back by 4 bases and J by 3 bases. The CDR3 has 14 amino acids. Per the germline V gene, CDR1 is SGHRS and CDR2 is YFSETQ. This CDR3 is CASSETGADTEAFF. CDR3 sequence (DNA): TGCGCCAGCAGCGAGACAGGGGCAGACACTGAAGCTTTCTTT.

In its sample, this clonotype was seen many times. The CDR3 DNA reads TGCGCCAGCAGCCATCTCGTAGGGAACACTGAAGCTTTCTTT. Protein sequence: CASSHLVGNTEAFF. This chain connects TRBV4-1 to TRBJ1-1, with D hard to call. The CDR3 has 14 amino acids. V lost 3 bases, J lost 1 base, and 9 bases lay in between. Germline V CDR1 and CDR2: MGHRA, YSYEKL.

In this sample, this clonotype turned up a few times. The chain links TRBV10-3 to TRBJ2-5; 8 positions agree with TRBD1. CDR3 length: 11 residues. Trimming removed 11 bases from V and 4 bases from J; junction bases left unmatched: 3. Germline V CDR1 and CDR2: ENHRY, SYGVKD. DNA for the CDR3: TGTGCCTCCGGGACAGGAGAGACCCAGTACTTC. Encoded protein: CASGTGETQYF.

This clonotype was seen ten or more times. The V gene is TRBV20-1, the J gene TRBJ1-5; D perhaps matches TRBD1 (5 bases). Between the trimmed V and J ends, which lost 0 bases and 1 base, there was a span of 10 bases. CDR3 length equals 15 residues. Germline V lookup: CDR1 DFQATT, CDR2 SNEGSKA (reference sequence). The CDR3 sequence is CSARDTGESNQPQHF. The CDR3 nucleotides are TGCAGTGCTAGAGATACAGGAGAAAGCAATCAGCCCCAGCATTTT.

In its sample, this clonotype was seen many times. In nucleotides, the CDR3 is TGTGCCACCAGCAGAGTTTTAGCATCTGGAAACACCATATATTTT. Translating it yields CATSRVLASGNTIYF. The chain links TRBV15 to TRBJ1-3; the D is unclear. V dropped 1 base and J dropped 1 base, with 8 bases sitting between them. Per germline, CDR1 LNHNV and CDR2 YYDKDF (reference sequence). The CDR3 runs 15 residues.